Listed here is a single T cell receptor beta chain. This clonotype was recorded a few times. The antigen it recognizes is unknown. It has no much larger one-base neighbor in the sample; base qualities were not kept. The sample comes from a study of response to subunit inactivated influenza vaccine (dated by TCRdb to between 2018 and 2020). In terms of the full investigation: The study used deep quantitative T cell receptor repertoire profiling to track responses to a trivalent subunit inactivated influenza vaccine.

The library was produced with RT-PCR. Sequenced using an Illumina HiSeq 2500. The public reads were reprocessed in TCRdb via fastp at Q25 and MiXCR, keeping in-frame beta chains. Entries that share a CDR3 protein sequence are merged under the most common genes and DNA. This sample lists under 550,000 distinct CDR3 sequences; around 8% were detected once. The ten largest clones represent over 10% of the sample. The germline V and J ends show losses of 1 base and 9 bases respectively, and no gene match explains 4 bases of the junction. Counted from cysteine to phenylalanine, this CDR3 has 15 amino acids. Of all the DNA, just the CDR3 is kept, 45 bases in frame from base 1. Reading the germline V gene gives CDR1 SGHTA and CDR2 FQGNSA. On the study overall, not on this receptor specifically: It was suggested by the authors that each seasonal influenza vaccination may recruit only a limited number of new T cells.

The material sequenced was PBMCs from blood, taken approximately 25 months after vaccination. The TCR was taken from a man aged 50 to 75 who received an inactivated influenza vaccine. Donor details come from another sample of the same person, matched by shared clones. Recombination linked TRBV7-2 to TRBJ2-1; 12 bases in the junction line up with TRBD2. The CDR3 amino acid sequence is: CASSLGTSGVSEQFF. The DNA reads as follows: TGTGCCAGCAGCTTAGGGACTAGCGGGGTTAGTGAGCAGTTCTTC.